This T cell receptor (beta chain) was sequenced for a study of CD8+ T cells in alopecia areata. On the study more broadly: The tofacitinib course ran for 6 to 18 months and was followed by 6 months off drug.

Described treatment: oral pan-JAK inhibitor, 5-10 mg twice daily. RNA extraction and reverse transcription yielded cDNA as sequencing template. Data came from immunoSEQ multiplex PCR; TCRdb stores just in-frame clones and leaves some out. Here the sample spans 150,000 to 200,000 clones, about two thirds being singletons. The germline V and J ends were trimmed by 6 bases and 1 base, with 9 bases remaining between them. CDR1 is MGHDK and CDR2 is SYGVNS in the germline V gene. The CDR3 consists of 13 residues. The sequence was obtained from a human donor with alopecia areata. This chain uses TRBV25-1 with TRBJ1-1; D not certain. The sequences come from CD4+ T cells sorted from blood, collected at week 4, from a patient treated with tofacitinib. CDR3 nucleotides: TGTGCCAGCAGGCGAGGACGGAACACTGAAGCTTTCTTT. Protein: CASRRGRNTEAFF.